The 16 T cell receptor beta chains below all came from one sample that was sequenced in a study of blood T cell repertoires in COVID-19. Repertoires were generated with immunoSEQ multiplex PCR, while TCRdb's copy carries only in-frame clones and drops some. Of about 240,000 clones detected, around 85% appear once; the ten largest clones hold over 7.5%. Sample: peripheral blood. These receptors all stem from a woman of 80 years or more with acute or convalescent COVID-19.

The V and J genes are TRBV5-5 and TRBJ1-6, with 7 bases aligning to TRBD1. The CDR3 has 14 residues. CDR1 is SGHKS and CDR2 is YYEKEE in the germline V gene (reference sequence). The V and J ends lost 4 bases and 7 bases, in that order; junction bases with no gene match: 5. CDR3 loop: CASSIRQGNSPLHF. CDR3 coding DNA: TGTGCCAGCAGCATACGACAGGGAAATTCACCCCTCCACTTT.

The chain's CDR3 is CASNQGVSNTGELFF. CDR3 in DNA: TGCGCCAGCAACCAGGGGGTCTCGAACACCGGGGAGCTGTTTTTT. The gene calls are TRBV5-1 and TRBJ2-2; 7 positions agree with TRBD1. Germline V lookup: CDR1 SGHRS, CDR2 YFSETQ. CDR3 size: 15 residues. V shed 6 bases and J 0 bases; nucleotides not matched to a gene: 5.

This clone was seen just once. This rearrangement joins TRBV6-5 to TRBJ2-1, with D possibly TRBD2 on 6 matching bases. The germline V and J ends were trimmed by 5 bases and 7 bases, with 18 bases remaining between them. CDR1 is MNHEY, CDR2 SVGAGI, per germline. CDR3 length: 15 amino acids. The CDR3 reads CASSTDSNGGNEQFF. DNA for the CDR3: TGTGCCAGCAGTACAGACAGTAATGGAGGGAATGAGCAGTTCTTC.

The rearrangement uses TRBV20-1 and TRBJ2-3; 7 bases agree with TRBD1. V trimming: 4 bases; J trimming: 5 bases; junction bases outside the gene matches: 9. Germline lookup yields CDR1 DFQATT and CDR2 SNEGSKA (reference sequence). This CDR3 has 14 amino acids. The DNA of the CDR3 is TGCAGTGCTATTGACAGGGCAGGGGGAGATACGCAGTATTTT. It is translated as CSAIDRAGGDTQYF.

The rearrangement links TRBV5-4 to TRBJ2-7; D perhaps matches TRBD1 (6 bases). The V gene's germline CDR1 is SGHNT and CDR2 YYREEE (reference sequence). Trimming cost V 0 bases and J 5 bases, with 9 bases left between them. The CDR3 contains 13 residues. The CDR3 loop is CASSLARGNEQYF. Written as DNA, the CDR3 is TGTGCCAGCAGCTTGGCCAGGGGCAACGAGCAGTACTTC.

The chain couples TRBV6-5 to TRBJ1-5; D unclear. The germline CDR1 and CDR2 sequences are MNHEY and SVGAGI. CDR3 size: 14 residues. The V end was cut by 5 bases, the J end by 5 bases, with 13 bases between. The CDR3 sequence: CASSQTAGYQPQHF. The CDR3 DNA reads TGTGCCAGCAGTCAGACGGCGGGTTATCAGCCCCAGCATTTT.

The chain uses TRBV21-1 and TRBJ2-2; the DNA was not compared with TRBD2, the D call given in the table. TRBV21-1 is marked as a pseudogene. The length of the CDR3 is 17 residues. Here the CDR3 reads CASSNLRGGKNTGELFF. The CDR3 DNA reads TGTGCCAGCAGCAACCTCCGTGGGGGGAAGAACACCGGGGAGCTGTTTTTT.

In DNA, the CDR3 is TGTGCCAGCAGTGTTCTTCCGTCTCAGGCTGAAGCTTTCTTT. Translating it yields CASSVLPSQAEAFF. This chain uses TRBV2 with TRBJ1-1; no definite D call. Per germline, CDR1 SNHLY and CDR2 FYNNEI. The CDR3 totals 14 residues. V was trimmed by 4 bases and J by 6 bases, leaving 15 bases between them. Complete variable domain (other parts from reference TRBV2 and TRBJ1-1): EPEVTQTPSHQVTQMGQEVILRCVPISNHLYFYWYRQILGQKVEFLVSFYNNEISEKSEIFDDQFSVERPDGSNFTLKIRSTKLEDSAMYFCASSVLPSQAEAFFGQGTRLTVV.

The chain combines TRBV18 with TRBJ1-1; a weak D match, TRBD1 (5 bases). Germline V gene lookup returns CDR1 KGHSH and CDR2 LQKENI. The CDR3 covers 16 residues. V lost 4 bases and J lost 0, with 15 bases in between. The CDR3 reads CASSLPFGGVNTEAFF. CDR3 nucleotides: TGTGCCAGCTCACTCCCCTTTGGGGGGGTGAACACTGAAGCTTTCTTT. The whole variable domain, filled in from reference TRBV18 and TRBJ1-1, reads NAGVMQNPRHLVRRRGQEARLRCSPMKGHSHVYWYRQLPEEGLKFMVYLQKENIIDESGMPKERFSAEFPKEGPSILRIQQVVRGDSAAYFCASSLPFGGVNTEAFFGQGTRLTVV.

For the CDR3, the DNA is TGTGCCTGGAGTGTAGGGGACAGCCGGGCGGAGACCCAGTACTTC. It translates to CAWSVGDSRAETQYF. This sequence joins TRBV30 and TRBJ2-5; 7 nucleotides match TRBD1. V was pared by 0 bases and J by 5 bases, with 9 bases of the junction left unmatched. Per germline, CDR1 GTSNPN and CDR2 SVGIG (reference sequence). This CDR3 has 15 amino acids.

The rearrangement uses TRBV19 and TRBJ1-1, with 7 nucleotides matching TRBD1. The germline CDR1 and CDR2 sequences are LNHDA and SQIVND (reference sequence). The CDR3 sequence is 14 residues long. V was pared by 4 bases and J by 1 base, with 3 bases of the junction left unmatched. DNA of the CDR3: TGTGCCAGTAGTACCGGGACAGCGAACACTGAAGCTTTCTTT. It yields the protein CASSTGTANTEAFF. The full variable domain, its missing parts supplied by reference TRBV19 and TRBJ1-1, is DGGITQSPKYLFRKEGQNVTLSCEQNLNHDAMYWYRQDPGQGLRLIYYSQIVNDFQKGDIAEGYSVSREKKESFPLTVTSAQKNPTAFYLCASSTGTANTEAFFGQGTRLTVV.

The rearrangement uses TRBV3-1 (or the pseudogene TRBV3-2) and TRBJ1-1; unclear D gene. CDR3 length: 11 amino acids. Trimming left V 3 bases short and J 6 bases short, with 5 bases between. CDR1 and CDR2 (germline): LGHDT, YNNKEL (reference sequence). CDR3 in DNA: TGTGCCAGCAGCCAGGGCTCTGAAGCTTTCTTT. Its translation: CASSQGSEAFF.

The genes are TRBV9 and TRBJ2-2, with 7 bases matching TRBD1. The CDR3 contains 16 residues. Trimming took 3 bases from V and 1 from J; bases not matched to a gene: 6. Germline V CDR1 and CDR2: SGDLS, YYNGEE. This chain's CDR3 is CASSASWTGNTGELFF. The CDR3 DNA sequence: TGTGCCAGCAGCGCAAGCTGGACAGGGAACACCGGGGAGCTGTTTTTT.

This clone was detected once. This chain joins TRBV28 and TRBJ1-4; tentative D call: TRBD1 (5 bases). Germline CDR1 reads MDHEN; CDR2 reads SYDVKM. Trimming took off 2 bases at V and 7 bases at J, with 14 bases between the two ends. CDR3 length: 15 residues. The CDR3 here is CASSLGPLGGEKLFF. CDR3 in DNA: TGTGCCAGCAGTTTAGGGCCCCTGGGGGGTGAAAAACTGTTTTTT.

The chain has TRBV19 and TRBJ2-3, with TRBD1 matching over 8 bases. The V and J ends lost 6 bases and 1 base, in that order; junction bases with no gene match: 9. The germline gives CDR1 LNHDA, CDR2 SQIVND (reference sequence). The CDR3 runs to 16 residues. The CDR3 coding sequence is TGTGCCAGTAGCGCCCAGGGGGCGAGAGGCACAGATACGCAGTATTTT. Residues: CASSAQGARGTDTQYF.

The genes are TRBV3-1 (or the pseudogene TRBV3-2) and TRBJ2-5; D gene unclear. Looked up from germline, CDR1 is LGHDT and CDR2 is YNNKEL (reference sequence). The V gene lost 4 bases and the J gene lost 6 bases, with 9 bases spanning the gap. This CDR3 has 12 residues. CDR3 coding DNA: TGTGCCAGCAGCCCCGAGGAAAAGACCCAGTACTTC. Its translation is CASSPEEKTQYF.